This section outlines one T cell receptor (beta chain) sequence together with its context. With 5 bases clipped from V and 3 bases from J, the junction kept 3 bases outside the gene matches. Germline V gives CDR1 SGHTA, CDR2 FQGNSA. The CDR3 sequence is 15 residues long. The table came from immunoSEQ multiplex PCR; TCRdb's copy has only in-frame clones and leaves some out. The table lists roughly 50,000 clones, around 91% of them singletons. These data belong to a study of blood T cell repertoires in COVID-19. Study as a whole: T cells, B-cell-depleted T cells, or PBMCs supplied cDNA or gDNA.

The sequenced sample was peripheral blood. The V call is TRBV7-2, the J call TRBJ2-2; 10 positions match TRBD1. The TCR was taken from a woman aged 55-70 years with active COVID-19. The CDR3 is CASSGTGADTGELFF. In nucleotides, the CDR3 is TGTGCCAGCAGCGGGACAGGGGCAGACACCGGGGAGCTGTTTTTT.